This TCR beta chain was recorded in a study of T cell changes during pregnancy in multiple sclerosis. CDR1 is SGHNT and CDR2 is YENEEA in the germline V gene. This CDR3 region has 14 residues. V was trimmed by 5 bases and J by 9 bases, leaving 17 bases between them. Repertoires were generated with immunoSEQ multiplex PCR, while TCRdb's copy carries only in-frame clones and drops some. The sample records tens of thousands of clones, about nine tenths being singletons. This clone was picked up one time. The sequences come from CD4+ T cells from peripheral blood mononuclear cells, collected after pregnancy. The sequence derives from a female donor in good health, enrolled as a control in a pregnancy study. This rearrangement joins TRBV11-3 to TRBJ2-1, with D perhaps matching TRBD2 (6 bases). The CDR3 coding sequence is TGTGCCAGCAGCCCCCCCGGACTACCACTTGAGCAGTTCTTC. It codes for CASSPPGLPLEQFF.